Here is one T cell receptor beta chain with its context. The clone's antigen remains unknown. No much larger clone exists at a distance of one base, and base qualities are not known. The data belong to a study of T cell changes during pregnancy in multiple sclerosis (dated by TCRdb to between 2017 and 2020). As for the study more broadly: Changes in the T cell repertoire over the course of pregnancy were examined in this study in women with multiple sclerosis.

For this chain, trimming is 1 base at the V end and 4 bases at the J end, and the number of junction bases without a gene match is 6. From its cysteine to its phenylalanine, the CDR3 spans 15 amino acids. The CDR3 DNA has 45 bases and is translated from base 1. In the germline V gene, CDR1 corresponds to MNHNS and CDR2 to SASEGT. The library was obtained by the immunoSEQ multiplex PCR assay. The source is immuneACCESS, and TCRdb retained only in-frame sequences with V and J called. Part of the clones is not carried over; for the studies checked, unresolved V genes explain less than half of this, and the remainder is unexplained. The sample table lists around 65,000 clones, over 85% of them with a count of one. Approximately 3% of the sample lies in the top ten.

This receptor was taken from a female donor in good health, enrolled as a control in a pregnancy study. Sequencing used peripheral blood, obtained in the first trimester of pregnancy. The V gene is TRBV6-1 and the J gene is TRBJ2-7; 8 central nucleotides agree with TRBD2. The CDR3 reads as follows: CASSEVGGRSYEQYF. The nucleotides are TGTGCCAGCAGTGAAGTTGGCGGGAGGTCTTACGAGCAGTACTTC.